Shown below are 12 T cell receptor beta chains from a single sample sequenced in a study of T-cell reconstitution after alpha-beta-depleted transplantation in children. Preparation of the TCRbeta library was carried out with unique molecular identifiers. Each CDR3 protein is one row after TCRdb ran MiXCR on the PCR reads. The sample contains about a million distinct CDR3 sequences, 25% to 35% of which appear only once. Sequencing was performed on PBMCs, mostly from graft donor cells, taken 360 days after TCRalphabeta/CD19-depleted stem cell transplant. The receptors originated from a boy under three years old who had a stem cell transplant for SCID, so the T cells may come from the graft donor.

The V gene is TRBV12-3 or TRBV12-4, the J gene TRBJ2-2; no firm D call. The CDR3 consists of 14 residues. V was pared by 2 bases and J by 3 bases, with 7 bases between. The CDR3 coding sequence is TGTGCCAGCAGTTTAAGGGATCACACCGGGGAGCTGTTTTTT. It specifies CASSLRDHTGELFF.

The chain joins TRBV27 to TRBJ2-5; D possibly corresponds to TRBD2 (6 bases). Between the trimmed V and J ends, which lost 2 bases and 9 bases, there was a span of 19 bases. This CDR3 has 15 residues. Per the germline V gene, CDR1 is MNHEY and CDR2 is SMNVEV (reference sequence). DNA of the CDR3: TGTGCCAGCAGTTTACTGGCGGGCTACCCGGGGGCCCAGTACTTC. It specifies CASSLLAGYPGAQYF.

This chain uses TRBV7-6 with TRBJ1-1; D uncertain. This CDR3 has 13 amino acids. Germline assignment: CDR1 SGHVS and CDR2 FNYEAQ. V was clipped by 5 bases and J by 1 base, with 8 bases between them. The CDR3 nucleotides are TGTGCCAGCAGCCAGAGTAAGAACACTGAAGCTTTCTTT. Translated: CASSQSKNTEAFF. The complete variable domain, with remaining parts taken from reference TRBV7-6 and TRBJ1-1, reads GAGVSQSPRYKVTKRGQDVALRCDPISGHVSLYWYRQALGQGPEFLTYFNYEAQQDKSGLPNDRFSAERPEGSISTLTIQRTEQRDSAMYRCASSQSKNTEAFFGQGTRLTVV.

The rearrangement joins TRBV12-3 or TRBV12-4 to TRBJ1-5; the match to TRBD1 covers 12 bases. CDR3 length: 16 amino acids. V dropped 6 bases and J dropped 7; count of bases not matched to a gene: 10. CDR3 nucleotide sequence: TGTGCCAGCAGCGACCGGGGACAGGGGGCGGACCAGCCCCAGCATTTT. It encodes CASSDRGQGADQPQHF.

J is TRBJ2-7 and V is TRBV27; D is ambiguous. V lost 0 bases to trimming and J lost 7 bases, with 13 bases between them. Per the germline V gene, CDR1 is MNHEY and CDR2 is SMNVEV (reference sequence). This CDR3 contains 14 residues. The CDR3 region is CASSLSDPPWEQYF. The CDR3 DNA reads TGTGCCAGCAGTTTATCGGACCCCCCATGGGAGCAGTACTTC.

This chain joins TRBV5-1 and TRBJ2-5; either TRBD1 or TRBD2 may fit D (5 bases each). This CDR3 spans 14 amino acids. V shed 4 bases and J shed 5 bases, with 15 bases lying between them. The germline gives CDR1 SGHRS, CDR2 YFSETQ. CDR3 sequence: CASSPDLWGETQYF. CDR3 nucleotide sequence: TGCGCCAGCAGCCCGGACCTTTGGGGGGAGACCCAGTACTTC.

V and J are TRBV3-1 and TRBJ2-5; possible D gene TRBD2, 5 bases. V lost 0 bases to trimming and J lost 4 bases, with 15 bases between them. This CDR3 region has 16 residues. In germline, CDR1 is LGHDT, CDR2 YNNKEL (reference sequence). In DNA form, the CDR3 reads TGTGCCAGCAGCCAAGATTATGGAGGTGTTGGAGAGACCCAGTACTTC. This codes for CASSQDYGGVGETQYF.

The chain is built from TRBV7-8 and TRBJ1-1; D not certain. The germline V and J ends were trimmed by 0 bases and 0 bases, with 11 bases remaining between them. The CDR3 contains 16 residues. CDR1 is SGHVS and CDR2 is FQNEAQ in the germline V gene. CDR3 sequence: CASSLAARSVNTEAFF. CDR3 sequence (DNA): TGTGCCAGCAGCTTAGCAGCGCGGTCGGTGAACACTGAAGCTTTCTTT.

This clonotype was seen a handful of times. The J gene is TRBJ2-5, the V gene TRBV3-1; no firm D call. The CDR3 covers 14 residues. The germline V gene has CDR1 LGHDT and CDR2 YNNKEL (reference sequence). The V end was cut by 0 bases, the J end by 5 bases, with 10 bases between. For the CDR3, the DNA is TGTGCCAGCAGCCAAGATCGATGGATGGAGACCCAGTACTTC. This sequence encodes CASSQDRWMETQYF.

The rearrangement links TRBV2 to TRBJ1-2, with 7 bases fitting TRBD1. The germline V gene encodes CDR1 SNHLY and CDR2 FYNNEI. V lost 7 bases and J lost 4; bases outside the gene matches: 6. The CDR3 length is 13 residues. The CDR3 sequence: CASITGQTYGYTF. The CDR3 DNA sequence: TGTGCCAGCATCACGGGACAGACCTATGGCTACACCTTC.

There are a few counts of this clonotype. The V call is TRBV29-1, the J call TRBJ2-1; TRBD2 aligns across 11 bases. V gave up 3 bases and J gave up 8 bases; unmatched junction bases: 12. The CDR3 spans 16 residues. The germline V gene has CDR1 SQVTM and CDR2 ANQGSEA. CDR3 in DNA: TGCAGCGTTGAGGGTCGACTAGCGGGGCGTATGGATGAGCAGTTCTTC. It specifies CSVEGRLAGRMDEQFF.

The V gene is TRBV5-5, the J gene TRBJ2-3; D may be TRBD1 or TRBD2 (6 bases each). Germline assignment: CDR1 SGHKS and CDR2 YYEKEE (reference sequence). V was clipped by 0 bases and J by 4 bases, with 15 bases between them. The length of the CDR3 is 16 residues. In DNA form, the CDR3 reads TGTGCCAGCAGCTTGGTTCCGGGGGCCTTTGCAGATACGCAGTATTTT. It codes for CASSLVPGAFADTQYF.